Listed below are T cell receptor beta chains from one sample, sequenced in a study of shared clonotypes between healthy human individuals. The data were produced by immunoSEQ multiplex PCR, yet TCRdb's version contains in-frame clones alone and is incomplete. The sample gives over a million clones, under 80% of which show up once; over 1.3% is in the top ten. The sample taken for sequencing was memory CD4+ T cells sorted from blood. Receptor source: a man aged 18-30 years in good health. Both conserved end residues are trimmed from each CDR3. The order of the fields is CDR3 protein, V gene, J gene.

cdr3_aa: ASSERSGREDYEQY
v_call: TRBV21-1
j_call: TRBJ2-7

cdr3_aa: ASSPGPGEKLF
v_call: TRBV5-1
j_call: TRBJ1-4

cdr3_aa: ASSPGSSGNTIY
v_call: TRBV7-6
j_call: TRBJ1-3

cdr3_aa: ASSPPLQGNGYT
v_call: TRBV18
j_call: TRBJ1-2

cdr3_aa: ASSLARVGMNTEAF
v_call: TRBV7-2
j_call: TRBJ1-1

cdr3_aa: ASGTSYYEQY
v_call: TRBV10-3
j_call: TRBJ2-7

cdr3_aa: ASTTIGVAETQY
v_call: TRBV7-9
j_call: TRBJ2-5

cdr3_aa: AWSGAGDTS
v_call: TRBV30
j_call: TRBJ1-4

cdr3_aa: ASRYRQETQY
v_call: TRBV6-4
j_call: TRBJ2-5

cdr3_aa: ASSWRQGGTDTQY
v_call: TRBV2
j_call: TRBJ2-3

cdr3_aa: ASSGGLTGELF
v_call: TRBV18
j_call: TRBJ2-2

cdr3_aa: AWDRANYGYT
v_call: TRBV30
j_call: TRBJ1-2

cdr3_aa: ASGTQGAGEKLF
v_call: TRBV5-1
j_call: TRBJ1-4

cdr3_aa: ASSLGGQGLYGYT
v_call: TRBV7-9
j_call: TRBJ1-2

cdr3_aa: ASSLGQKYEQY
v_call: TRBV5-1
j_call: TRBJ2-7

cdr3_aa: AISGLAQNTGELF
v_call: TRBV10-3
j_call: TRBJ2-2

cdr3_aa: ASSIRELYTGELF
v_call: TRBV19
j_call: TRBJ2-2

cdr3_aa: ASSLGNNEQF
v_call: TRBV5-4
j_call: TRBJ2-1

cdr3_aa: ASSLTTGRGEKLF
v_call: TRBV7-2
j_call: TRBJ1-4

cdr3_aa: ASSWGDSTYEQY
v_call: TRBV5-1
j_call: TRBJ2-7

cdr3_aa: ASTRLAGFTDTQY
v_call: TRBV2
j_call: TRBJ2-3

cdr3_aa: ASSLTGGNGYT
v_call: TRBV11-2
j_call: TRBJ1-2

cdr3_aa: ASRIDSSYNSPLH
v_call: TRBV6-1
j_call: TRBJ1-6

cdr3_aa: ASRRLGLAVTDTQY
v_call: TRBV27
j_call: TRBJ2-3

cdr3_aa: ASSIRRISYEQY
v_call: TRBV19
j_call: TRBJ2-7

cdr3_aa: ASSFGLSGEGDTQY
v_call: TRBV7-9
j_call: TRBJ2-3

cdr3_aa: AWSVNAGGPTDTQY
v_call: TRBV30
j_call: TRBJ2-3

cdr3_aa: ASSIRLAAQETQY
v_call: TRBV7-9
j_call: TRBJ2-5

cdr3_aa: ASSHQGTKNIQY
v_call: TRBV4-3
j_call: TRBJ2-4

cdr3_aa: AWTQPGLAGPYEQY
v_call: TRBV30
j_call: .

cdr3_aa: ASSLLPSGEEQY
v_call: TRBV5-1
j_call: TRBJ2-7

cdr3_aa: ASSGQWKETQY
v_call: TRBV10-2
j_call: TRBJ2-5

cdr3_aa: ASSSSVGTSGYNEQF
v_call: TRBV7-9
j_call: TRBJ2-1

cdr3_aa: ASKGLLNTGELF
v_call: TRBV6-6
j_call: TRBJ2-2

cdr3_aa: ASTEGTISYEQY
v_call: TRBV6-1
j_call: TRBJ2-7

cdr3_aa: ASSEVGLGRGEQF
v_call: TRBV6-1
j_call: TRBJ2-1

cdr3_aa: ASSWARSSNQPQH
v_call: TRBV19
j_call: TRBJ1-5

cdr3_aa: ASSLPGLAENEQF
v_call: TRBV5-1
j_call: TRBJ2-1

cdr3_aa: AISDTVAGKGQETQY
v_call: TRBV10-3
j_call: TRBJ2-5

cdr3_aa: ASSLGVLNQETQY
v_call: TRBV5-1
j_call: TRBJ2-5